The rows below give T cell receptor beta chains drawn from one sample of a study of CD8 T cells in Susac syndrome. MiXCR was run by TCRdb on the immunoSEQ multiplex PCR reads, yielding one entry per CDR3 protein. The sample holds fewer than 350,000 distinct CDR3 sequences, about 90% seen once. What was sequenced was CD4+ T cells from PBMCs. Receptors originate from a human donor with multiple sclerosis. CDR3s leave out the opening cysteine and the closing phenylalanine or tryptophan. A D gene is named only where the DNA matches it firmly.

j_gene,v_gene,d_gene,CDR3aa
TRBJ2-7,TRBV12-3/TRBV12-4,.,ASSFGRSSYEQY
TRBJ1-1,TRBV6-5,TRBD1,ASSQSRGGTEAF
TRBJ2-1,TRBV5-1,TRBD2,ASSSLAGSGNEQF
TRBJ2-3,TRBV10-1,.,ASSESTLEGAADTQY
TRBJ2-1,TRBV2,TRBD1,ASRNRGPSYNEQF
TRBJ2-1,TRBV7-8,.,ASSLDLLLGEF
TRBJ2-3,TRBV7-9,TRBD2,ASSLPGLADTSTDTQY
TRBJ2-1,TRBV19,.,ASSPVPGPGYNEQF
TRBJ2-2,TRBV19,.,ASSIALNTGELF
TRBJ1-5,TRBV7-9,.,ASSFGASNQPQH
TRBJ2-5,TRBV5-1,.,ASSLVLEETQY
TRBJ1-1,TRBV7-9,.,ASSTDGYTEAF
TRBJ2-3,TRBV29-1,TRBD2,SVAGGNTDTQY
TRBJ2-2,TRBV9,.,ASSTGYTGELF
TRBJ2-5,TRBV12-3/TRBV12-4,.,ASRGKRGEETQY
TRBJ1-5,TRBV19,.,ASNRGGQPQH
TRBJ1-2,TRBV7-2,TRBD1,ASSSRQGVNYGYT
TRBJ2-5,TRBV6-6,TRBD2,ASSYSISGMETQY
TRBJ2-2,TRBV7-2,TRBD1,ASSHQGAGELF
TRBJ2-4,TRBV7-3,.,ASSLAPPGVGNIQY
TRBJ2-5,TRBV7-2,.,ASSPQGGWETQY
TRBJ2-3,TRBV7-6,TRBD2,ASSWLAGGLDTQY
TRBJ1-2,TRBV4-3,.,ASSQVAGTYGYT
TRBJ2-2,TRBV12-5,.,ASGFPGELF